The 23 T cell receptor beta chains given below trace back to one sample, sequenced in a study of tumor-infiltrating lymphocytes in primary liver carcinoma. From 500 ng of total RNA, TCR beta-specific cDNA was reverse-transcribed using a constant-region primer. Three-round nested multiplex PCR performed with slightly modified ARM-PCR produced the TCR beta libraries. Both of the initial two PCR rounds ran for around 10 cycles and employed TRBV1-TRBV30 forward primers alongside a C-beta reverse primer. TCRdb analysed the multiplex PCR reads with MiXCR anew, one entry per CDR3 protein. This table holds approximately 330,000 distinct CDR3 sequences, 65% found once. Unsorted whole blood served as the source of blood RNA, and germline DNA was extracted as well. The specimen was peripheral blood. All receptors come from a man aged 35 to 55 with primary liver carcinoma and hepatitis B virus infection.

With regard to this clonotype: Mismatch with germline at one junction end may stem from a read error. The genes are TRBV11-2 and TRBJ2-1, with 8 positions matching TRBD2. This CDR3 contains 16 residues. CDR1 is SGHAT and CDR2 is FQNNGV in the germline V gene. The CDR3 reads CASSLEGLEGAIEQFF. CDR3 nucleotides: TGTGCCAGCAGCCTAGAGGGACTAGAGGGAGCCATTGAGCAGTTCTTC.

The rearrangement joins TRBV9 to TRBJ2-5, with 9 bases that match TRBD1. Germline V gene lookup returns CDR1 SGDLS and CDR2 YYNGEE. The CDR3 extends over 14 amino acids. After removal of 2 bases from V and 3 bases from J, the junction contained 2 bases not matched to a gene. This CDR3 reads CASSVGQGKETQYF. The CDR3 DNA follows: TGTGCCAGCAGCGTCGGACAGGGGAAAGAGACCCAGTACTTC. Full variable domain (missing parts from reference TRBV9 and TRBJ2-5): DSGVTQTPKHLITATGQRVTLRCSPRSGDLSVYWYQQSLDQGLQFLIQYYNGEERAKGNILERFSAQQFPDLHSELNLSSLELGDSALYFCASSVGQGKETQYFGPGTRLLVL.

With respect to this clonotype: At one end, the junction sequence differs from germline, possibly due to a read error. V is TRBV11-2 and J is TRBJ2-7, with D possibly TRBD1 on 5 matching bases. Per the germline V gene, CDR1 is SGHAT and CDR2 is FQNNGV. The CDR3 spans 15 residues. CDR3 protein: CASNLDTDTSREQYF. DNA for the CDR3: TGTGCCAGCAACTTAGATACGGACACATCTCGTGAGCAGTACTTC.

As regards this clonotype: This may be a read error: a much more frequent sequence differs by one nucleotide. The CDR3 does not end in the conserved phenylalanine or tryptophan, so this is likely a read error. The chain is built from TRBV6-6 and TRBJ1-1; D gene uncertain. The CDR3 is 13 amino acids. The V gene lost 6 bases and the J gene lost 1 base, with 9 bases spanning the gap. Germline assignment: CDR1 MNHNY and CDR2 SVGAGI (reference sequence). CDR3 amino acids: CASSLKGNTEAFL. The CDR3 DNA reads as TGTGCCAGCAGCCTCAAAGGGAACACTGAAGCTTTCCTT.

Of note for this clonotype: This sequence may be a read error, since a much larger clone differs from it by one base. CDR3 residues: CTSTPNTDTQYF. Here the CDR3 DNA reads TGTACCAGCACCCCGAACACAGATACGCAGTATTTT. The V gene is TRBV6-1, the J gene TRBJ2-3; D gene unclear. Germline lookup yields CDR1 MNHNS and CDR2 SASEGT. The CDR3 runs to 12 residues.

Turning to this clonotype: Germline and junction disagree at one end, which may indicate a read error. V is TRBV11-2 and J is TRBJ2-7, with D uncertain. Germline values: CDR1 SGHAT, CDR2 FQNNGV. The CDR3 has 14 residues. CDR3 coding DNA: TGTGCCAGCGGCTTAGCCAGGTTCGGCTATGAGCAGTACTTC. It translates to CASGLARFGYEQYF.

The sample holds one count of this clonotype. An end of the junction does not agree with germline; a read error may underlie this. The rearrangement joins TRBV6-5 to TRBJ2-7; D may be TRBD1 (6 bases). The V gene's germline CDR1 is MNHEY and CDR2 SVGAGI. The CDR3 runs to 14 residues. The CDR3 loop reads CASSYSGQTYGQYF. DNA for the CDR3: TGTGCCAGCAGTTATTCCGGACAGACCTACGGGCAGTACTTC.

This clonotype has at least ten counts. The chain carries TRBV6-6 and TRBJ2-2, with 10 bases identical to TRBD2. V shed 2 bases, J shed 2 bases, and the junction held 8 bases outside the gene matches. CDR1 is MNHNY and CDR2 is SVGAGI in the germline V gene (reference sequence). The CDR3 loop spans 18 amino acids. The CDR3 reads CASSYLSGTSDNTGELFF. As DNA, the CDR3 is TGTGCCAGCAGTTACCTCTCCGGGACTAGCGACAACACCGGGGAGCTGTTTTTT.

This clonotype was picked up a small number of times. The junction departs from germline at one end; a sequencing error may be responsible. The rearrangement uses TRBV12-3 or TRBV12-4 and TRBJ2-7; 7 bases map to TRBD1. The CDR3 extends over 15 amino acids. The DNA for the CDR3 is TGTGCCAACAGTTCCAGGACAGGCATCTCCTACGAGCAGTACTTC. Its protein product is CANSSRTGISYEQYF.

This clonotype was observed a handful of times. The chain combines TRBV6-1 with TRBJ2-3; the match to TRBD2 covers 15 bases. J gave up 3 bases and V 5 bases, and 9 bases lay outside the gene matches. Germline assignment: CDR1 MNHNS and CDR2 SASEGT. The CDR3 sequence is 18 residues long. CDR3 DNA: TGTGCCAGCAGTCCTACGGGACTAGCGGGAGGCGCGACAGATACGCAGTATTTT. Its translation: CASSPTGLAGGATDTQYF.

Remarks on this clonotype: A much bigger clone sits one base away, suggesting this may be a read error. The gene calls are TRBV6-1 and TRBJ1-5; no clear D gene. The CDR3 is 12 amino acids. Germline V CDR1 and CDR2: MNHNS, SASEGT. The V end was cut by 5 bases, the J end by 7 bases, with 9 bases between. CDR3 loop: CASSNDRQPQHF. In DNA form, the CDR3 reads TGTGCCAGCAGTAATGACCGCCAGCCCCAGCATTTT.

This clonotype was detected ten times or more. J is TRBJ1-1 and V is TRBV12-3 or TRBV12-4; 7 bases fit TRBD1. CDR3 size: 14 residues. J lost 6 bases, V lost 3 bases, and 7 bases had no gene match. CDR3 in DNA: TGTGCCAGCAGTTTGGTAGGGGGCATCGCTGAAGCTTTCTTT. Protein sequence: CASSLVGGIAEAFF.

This rearrangement joins TRBV28 to TRBJ1-5, with D uncertain. The ends were cut back, 4 bases at V and 8 bases at J, with 6 bases in the middle. The CDR3 is 11 amino acids. CDR1 and CDR2 (germline): MDHEN, SYDVKM. CDR3 protein: CASSSPEPQHF. The CDR3 DNA reads TGTGCCAGCAGTTCCCCGGAGCCCCAGCATTTT.

Concerning this clonotype: One base away lies a much larger clone, so this may be a sequencing read error. The rearrangement joins TRBV4-2 to TRBJ2-3; D may be TRBD2 (5 bases). CDR1 is LGHNA and CDR2 is YNFKEQ in the germline V gene. The CDR3 is made up of 13 amino acids. The CDR3, as DNA: TGTGCCAGCAGCCAAGAAACGGCTAGCTCGCACTATTTT. Translating it yields CASSQETASSHYF.

The rearrangement joins TRBV28 to TRBJ2-5; D possibly matches TRBD1 or TRBD2 (6 bases each). This CDR3 has 14 amino acids. Germline values: CDR1 MDHEN, CDR2 SYDVKM. V was pared by 2 bases and J by 5 bases, with 12 bases between. DNA for the CDR3: TGTGCCAGCAGTTTAAGGGGGGCGAGGGAGACCCAGTACTTC. Translation gives CASSLRGARETQYF.

A note on this clonotype: This CDR3 fails to terminate in the conserved phenylalanine or tryptophan, so it likely reflects a read error. It is unclear where the CDR3 begins or ends on the DNA, so no DNA is shown, and the CDR3 is as TCRdb lists it. CDR3 sequence: CASSLVQGGYIL. The J gene is TRBJ1-2, the V gene TRBV11-2; the table gives TRBD1 as D, unverified against the DNA. Per the germline V gene, CDR1 is SGHAT and CDR2 is FQNNGV. The CDR3 comprises 12 residues, both ends counted.

This clonotype was found many times. This rearrangement joins TRBV12-3 or TRBV12-4 to TRBJ1-6, with 8 bases lining up with TRBD1. The V segment lost 5 bases and the J segment 10 bases; nucleotides outside the gene matches: 7. The CDR3 spans 14 residues. This CDR3 reads CASSQGQGRSPLHF. The DNA of the CDR3 is TGTGCCAGCAGTCAAGGACAGGGCCGGTCACCCCTCCACTTT.

This clonotype has a handful of counts. The chain links TRBV6-1 to TRBJ1-1, with D hard to call. The CDR3 spans 14 residues. V gave up 1 base and J gave up 4 bases, with 10 bases separating them. CDR1 and CDR2 from the germline V gene are MNHNS and SASEGT. The CDR3 sequence is CASSEGGGVTEAFF. The CDR3 DNA is TGTGCCAGCAGTGAAGGGGGAGGTGTCACTGAAGCTTTCTTT.

For this clonotype: A read error may produce the germline difference seen at one junction end. V is TRBV13 and J is TRBJ2-2; 9 bases are a match to TRBD1. The CDR3 runs 17 residues. Germline V lookup: CDR1 PRHDT, CDR2 FYEKMQ (reference sequence). CDR3 nucleotide sequence: TGTGCCAGCAGCCGACGAACAGGGGGCTACAACACCGGGGAGCTGTTTTTC. Translated: CASSRRTGGYNTGELFF.

This clonotype was counted ten times or more. The chain couples TRBV29-1 to TRBJ2-1; 11 bases are shared with TRBD2. Trimming at V came to 3 bases and at J to 5 bases, leaving 3 bases not matched to a gene. This CDR3 has 14 residues. The germline gives CDR1 SQVTM, CDR2 ANQGSEA. In DNA form, the CDR3 reads TGCAGCGTTGAGGGTAGCGGGGGGGACAATGAGCAGTTCTTC. Its protein is CSVEGSGGDNEQFF.

Comment on this clonotype: The junction differs from germline at one of its ends, possibly a read error. The rearrangement links TRBV5-1 to TRBJ1-3; D might be TRBD1 (5 bases). Germline V gene data show CDR1 as SGHRS and CDR2 as YFSETQ. The length of the CDR3 is 16 residues. The CDR3 region has the DNA TGCGACAGCAGCCCGGGGACCGACTTCTCTGGAAACACCATACATTTT. Translation gives CDSSPGTDFSGNTIHF. The whole variable domain, filled in from reference TRBV5-1 and TRBJ1-3, reads KAGVTQTPRYLIKTRGQQVTLSCSPISGHRSVSWYQQTPGQGLQFLFEYFSETQRNKGNFPGRFSGRQFSNSRSEMNVSTLELGDSALYLCDSSPGTDFSGNTIHFGEGSWLTVV.

This clonotype appeared many times. This sequence joins TRBV12-3 or TRBV12-4 and TRBJ2-1; D perhaps matches TRBD1 (7 bases). V was cut by 6 bases and J by 11 bases, with 14 bases left in between. CDR3 size: 12 residues. CDR3 DNA: TGTGCCAGCAGCTCCCAGGGGGGTCAGCAGTTCTTC. This translates into CASSSQGGQQFF.

Details on this clonotype: An end of the junction does not agree with germline; a read error may underlie this. This chain uses TRBV11-2 with TRBJ2-7; 11 bases agree with TRBD2. The CDR3 has 18 amino acids. The V gene's germline CDR1 is SGHAT and CDR2 FQNNGV. In nucleotides, the CDR3 is TGTGCCTGCAGCTCACTCCTCCCTAGTAGCGGGAGGGCCTACGAGCAGTACTTC. Translation: CACSSLLPSSGRAYEQYF.